The rows below give T cell receptor beta chains drawn from one sample of a study of blood T cell repertoires in COVID-19. Here immunoSEQ multiplex PCR was the method, and the copy in TCRdb shows in-frame clones only, minus some. The sample consists of some 150,000 clones, roughly 89% of them appearing once. Sequences were obtained from PBMCs or T cells enriched from blood (not recorded which). The source of these receptors is a woman aged 45-65 years who had been exposed to COVID-19. Each CDR3 is given with its conserved first and last residue. D genes are given only for firm matches. Part of the rows lack a size; the others show once, few, many or a class for expanded clones.

- | few | TRBJ1-5 | TRBV27 | TGTGCCAGCAGTCCCGTCGGTCCTAGCAATCAGCCCCAGCATTTT | CASSPVGPSNQPQHF
- | - | TRBJ2-1 | TRBV18 | TGTGCCAGCTCACCACTCCCAGGAGGGGAAGTCTACAATGAGCAGTTCTTC | CASSPLPGGEVYNEQFF
TRBD2 | - | TRBJ2-7 | TRBV29-1 | TGCAGCGGCGCCGGGACTAGCGGCTACGAGCAGTACTTC | CSGAGTSGYEQYF
TRBD1 | - | TRBJ1-1 | TRBV29-1 | TGCAGCGTGTGGCAGGGGGGAACTGAAGCTTTCTTT | CSVWQGGTEAFF
- | - | TRBJ1-2 | TRBV6-6 | TGTGCCAACTGGAGGTTCTCTTATGGCTACACCTTC | CANWRFSYGYTF
TRBD1 | - | TRBJ2-5 | TRBV10-2 | TGCGCCAGCAGTGGCCCCCGACCCGGGACAGGGAACTCCCAGTACTTC | CASSGPRPGTGNSQYF
TRBD2 | - | TRBJ2-1 | TRBV27 | TGTGCCAGCAGGGGAACCTCTAGCGGGAGGCCGGGGGGGGATGAGCAGTTCTTC | CASRGTSSGRPGGDEQFF
- | - | TRBJ1-6 | TRBV6-5 | TGTGCCAGCAGCCAGGGGACGGTTAATTCACCCCTCCACTTT | CASSQGTVNSPLHF
TRBD2 | - | TRBJ2-3 | TRBV4-2 | TGTGCCAGCAGCCGCCGGGGCGGGGGGGCCTTAGATACGCAGTATTTT | CASSRRGGGALDTQYF
- | - | TRBJ1-4 | TRBV9 | TGTGCCAGCAGCGTAGCTGTGGAGGGTCAAAAACTGTTTTTT | CASSVAVEGQKLFF
- | - | TRBJ1-5 | TRBV28 | TGTGCCAGCGGGTCGAACAGGGTGGGACAGCCCCAGCATTTT | CASGSNRVGQPQHF
- | - | TRBJ2-3 | TRBV7-7 | TGTGCCAGCAGCCCAGCGACTAGGACAGATACGCAGTATTTT | CASSPATRTDTQYF
- | few | TRBJ2-7 | TRBV6-6 | TGTGCCAGCTATTGGGACGGGGGAATCACGCACGAGCAGTACTTC | CASYWDGGITHEQYF
- | - | TRBJ2-1 | TRBV11-2 | TGTGCCAGCAGCGCTGGATGGAGGAACGATGAGCAGTTCTTC | CASSAGWRNDEQFF
TRBD1 | - | TRBJ1-1 | TRBV6-5 | TGTGCCAGCAGTTCGACAGGGAGGACTGAAGCTTTCTTT | CASSSTGRTEAFF
TRBD2 | once | TRBJ2-5 | TRBV6-2/TRBV6-3 | TGTGCCAGCAGTTTAGGACTAGCGGGAGCGGGGGAGACCCAGTACTTC | CASSLGLAGAGETQYF
- | - | TRBJ1-1 | TRBV13 | TGTGCCAGCAGCCCCCGGCCGCGGGCGAACACTGAAGCTTTCTTT | CASSPRPRANTEAFF
TRBD1 | - | TRBJ2-7 | TRBV9 | TGTGCCAGCAGCGCCCAATCCCCGGCACAGGGGGACTACGAGCAGTACTTC | CASSAQSPAQGDYEQYF
- | - | TRBJ1-1 | TRBV5-1 | TGCGCCAGCAGCGCCAACAGGGTTGAAGCTTTCTTT | CASSANRVEAFF
- | - | TRBJ1-3 | TRBV6-1 | TGTGCCAGCAGTGAATATAGGACAATCGCCGGGAACACCATATATTTT | CASSEYRTIAGNTIYF
TRBD1 | - | TRBJ1-2 | TRBV6-5 | TGTGCCAGCAGTTCAGGGGGCGTCTACTATGGCTACACCTTC | CASSSGGVYYGYTF
TRBD1 | - | TRBJ1-5 | TRBV6-1 | TGTGCCAGCAGTGAAGGGACAGGGAGCCAGCCCCAGCATTTT | CASSEGTGSQPQHF
TRBD1 | once | TRBJ1-1 | TRBV19 | TGTGCCAGTAGTATAAGGGGACAGGGCGGAACTGAAGCTTTCTTT | CASSIRGQGGTEAFF
- | many | TRBJ1-1 | TRBV5-4 | TGTGCCAGCAGCTCCCCCCAAATGAACACTGAAGCTTTCTTT | CASSSPQMNTEAFF
TRBD1 | - | TRBJ1-3 | TRBV19 | TGTGCCAGTAGGTCGACAGGGACTGGAAACACCATATATTTT | CASRSTGTGNTIYF
TRBD1 | - | TRBJ1-1 | TRBV18 | TGTGCCAGCTCTGAGAAGGGGGCCATGAACACTGAAGCTTTCTTT | CASSEKGAMNTEAFF
TRBD2 | - | TRBJ2-1 | TRBV6-2/TRBV6-3 | TGTGCCAGCAGCCGGAGCGGGGAGCCCTACAATGAGCAGTTCTTC | CASSRSGEPYNEQFF
- | - | TRBJ1-1 | TRBV19 | TGTGCCAGTAGTTCCTTTGAGGGTGGTGAAGCTTTCTTT | CASSSFEGGEAFF
- | - | TRBJ2-1 | TRBV3-1/TRBV3-2 | TGTGCCAGCAGCCAAGCGCACAGGGTGAGCAATGAGCAGTTCTTC | CASSQAHRVSNEQFF
- | once | TRBJ1-1 | TRBV2 | TGTGCCAGCAGCTGGACAGAGAACACTGAAGCTTTCTTT | CASSWTENTEAFF
TRBD2 | - | TRBJ2-1 | TRBV5-5 | TGTGCCAGCAGCTTGGACCCCGGGAGGGCCCACAATGAGCAGTTCTTC | CASSLDPGRAHNEQFF
- | - | TRBJ2-1 | TRBV7-9 | TGTGCCAGCAACCCAGCTGGCGGGAATGAGCAGTTCTTC | CASNPAGGNEQFF
- | - | TRBJ2-7 | TRBV19 | TGTGCCAGTAGTATGGGTGGGCAGTGGGGCCCTCTTAGAAACGAGCAGTACTTC | CASSMGGQWGPLRNEQYF
- | - | TRBJ2-7 | TRBV25-1 | TGTGCCAGCAGTGAATGGGGGGTCCACGAGCAGTACTTC | CASSEWGVHEQYF
TRBD1 | - | TRBJ1-2 | TRBV5-5 | TGTGCCAGCAGCGACTCAGGGGGTTCTGGCTACACCTTC | CASSDSGGSGYTF
TRBD1 | - | TRBJ1-6 | TRBV9 | TGTGCCAGCAGCGCCCACACAGGGGGCTTCAATTCACCCCTCCACTTT | CASSAHTGGFNSPLHF
- | - | TRBJ2-6 | TRBV27 | TGTGCCAGCAGTCCGCTATCAGGGGGACTCTCTGGGGCCAACGTCCTGACTTTC | CASSPLSGGLSGANVLTF
TRBD2 | - | TRBJ2-2 | TRBV5-1 | TGCGCCAGCAGCTTGTCCCGGACTAGCGCGAACACCGGGGAGCTGTTTTTT | CASSLSRTSANTGELFF
- | - | TRBJ2-4 | TRBV28 | TGTGCCAGCAGTTCAGCCGGGAACATTCAGTACTTC | CASSSAGNIQYF
TRBD2 | once | TRBJ2-7 | TRBV7-2 | TGTGCCAGCAGCTCCCGGCATGGGGGGGGGACCTACGAGCAGTACTTC | CASSSRHGGGTYEQYF
- | - | TRBJ2-7 | TRBV15 | TGTGCCACCAGCAGAGAAATACCCGGCTACGAGCAGTACTTC | CATSREIPGYEQYF
- | - | TRBJ1-5 | TRBV6-1 | TGTGCCAGCAGTCCCCTGGACAGCGCCGGACAGCCCCAGCATTTT | CASSPLDSAGQPQHF
- | - | TRBJ1-4 | TRBV18 | TGTGCCAGCTCACCACGACAGTCTGCAACTAATGAAAAACTGTTTTTT | CASSPRQSATNEKLFF
TRBD1 | - | TRBJ2-7 | TRBV4-1 | TGCGCCAGCAGCCAAACCCCGGGACAGGCCTACGAGCAGTACTTC | CASSQTPGQAYEQYF
- | - | TRBJ1-3 | TRBV5-1 | TGCGCCAGCAGCTTGGGGTACCGCGCCTCTGGAAACACCATATATTTT | CASSLGYRASGNTIYF
- | once | TRBJ2-3 | TRBV19 | TGTGCCAGTAGTGCGCCCGGAGGGACTTACACAGATACGCAGTATTTT | CASSAPGGTYTDTQYF
TRBD1 | - | TRBJ2-1 | TRBV5-5 | TGTGCCACCCAAAAAGCGGGACAGGGTGTCAATGAGCAGTTCTTC | CATQKAGQGVNEQFF
TRBD1 | - | TRBJ1-2 | TRBV25-1 | TGTGCCAGCAGCCAGACAGGGAACTATGGCTACACCTTC | CASSQTGNYGYTF
- | - | TRBJ1-2 | TRBV9 | TGTGCCAGCAGCCCCCGACCCGGACAGTCCTATGGCTACACCTTC | CASSPRPGQSYGYTF
- | - | TRBJ2-1 | TRBV5-4 | TGTGCCAGCAGCCTCCCTAATAGCGGCAATGAGCAGTTCTTC | CASSLPNSGNEQFF
- | - | TRBJ1-3 | TRBV2 | TGTGCCACCCGACGGGAGGGCAACACCATATATTTT | CATRREGNTIYF
- | - | TRBJ1-5 | TRBV19 | TGTGCCAGTAGTCCAAATCAGGGTGTACTTCAGCCCCAGCATTTT | CASSPNQGVLQPQHF
- | few | TRBJ1-1 | TRBV3-1/TRBV3-2 | TGTGCCAGCAGTCTACTAGGAGGGGCCAACACTGAAGCTTTCTTT | CASSLLGGANTEAFF
- | many | TRBJ2-7 | TRBV2 | TGTGCCAGCAGGGACACCTACGAGCAGTACTTC | CASRDTYEQYF
TRBD2 | - | TRBJ2-7 | TRBV3-1/TRBV3-2 | TGTGCCAGCAGCCCCCTAGCGGGTAACGAGCAGTACTTC | CASSPLAGNEQYF
TRBD1 | - | TRBJ1-2 | TRBV6-5 | TGTGCCAGCTCTGAACAGGGGGCGCGCGGCTACACCTTC | CASSEQGARGYTF
- | - | TRBJ1-4 | TRBV25-1 | TGTGCCAGCAGGGCAGGGAAAAAACTGTTTTTT | CASRAGKKLFF